This T cell receptor beta chain was recovered during a study of T cell responses to AZD1222 COVID-19 vaccine. Looking at the study overall: Second-dose intervals of approximately 4 or approximately 12 weeks were pooled.

Clones were sequenced by immunoSEQ multiplex PCR, and TCRdb holds only the in-frame ones, with some missing. Seen here are about 130,000 clones, about 86% observed once, and the top ten hold roughly 12%. Study-wide results and caveats: The breadth and depth of Spike-specific TCRs increased once two AZD1222 doses had been given.

This clone was recorded only once. Its specificity is unknown. V lost 3 bases to trimming and J lost 0 bases, with 14 bases between them. Looked up from germline, CDR1 is SGHVS and CDR2 is FQNEAQ. The CDR3 extends over 16 amino acids. The sample was peripheral blood, taken on day 0 of AZD1222 vaccination. The chain recombines TRBV7-8 with TRBJ1-2; TRBD1 might be the D (5 bases). This receptor was obtained from an adult in good health. The CDR3 spells CASSFESGGSNYGYTF. Written as DNA, the CDR3 is TGTGCCAGCAGCTTCGAAAGTGGGGGTTCTAACTATGGCTACACCTTC.